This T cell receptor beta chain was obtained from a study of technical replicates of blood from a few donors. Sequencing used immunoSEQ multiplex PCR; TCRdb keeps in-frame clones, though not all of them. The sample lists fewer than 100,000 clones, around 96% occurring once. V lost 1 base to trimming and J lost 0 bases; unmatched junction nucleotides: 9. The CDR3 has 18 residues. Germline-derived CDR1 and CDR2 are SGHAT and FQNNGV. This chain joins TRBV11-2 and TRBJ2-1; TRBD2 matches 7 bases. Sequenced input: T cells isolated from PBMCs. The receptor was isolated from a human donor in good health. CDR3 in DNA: TGTGCCAGCAGCTTAGTGCTTTCAGCGGGATCCTCCTACAATGAGCAGTTCTTC. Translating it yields CASSLVLSAGSSYNEQFF.